Listed below are T cell receptor beta chains from one sample, sequenced in a study of Ad26.COV2.S vaccination and SARS-CoV-2 variants. Measured with immunoSEQ multiplex PCR; TCRdb has only the in-frame clones, and not every one. The data show 380,000 or so clones, with about 88% seen just once and about 10% held by the top ten. The sample consisted of peripheral blood, taken in a trial of Ad26.COV2.S vaccine versus placebo. These receptors were taken from a person between 18 and 59 years old who received the Ad26.COV2.S COVID-19 vaccine or a placebo. Each CDR3 is given with its conserved first and last residue. The order of the fields is clone size, V gene, J gene, D gene, CDR3 DNA, CDR3 protein. D genes are given only for firm matches. Some rows mark clone size as missing; the rest say once, few, many or name a class of expanded clone.

clone_size: NA; v_call: TRBV4-1; j_call: TRBJ1-1; d_call: TRBD1; cdr3_nt: TGCGCCAGCAGCCACCCAAGGGACAGGATGAACACTGAAGCTTTCTTT; cdr3_aa: CASSHPRDRMNTEAFF
clone_size: NA; v_call: TRBV28; j_call: TRBJ1-2; d_call: NA; cdr3_nt: TGTGCCAGCAGTTCGGCGGCCTATGGCTACACCTTC; cdr3_aa: CASSSAAYGYTF
clone_size: NA; v_call: TRBV28; j_call: TRBJ2-2; d_call: NA; cdr3_nt: TGTGCCAGCAGAGACACCGGGGAGCTGTTTTTT; cdr3_aa: CASRDTGELFF
clone_size: NA; v_call: TRBV7-2; j_call: TRBJ2-7; d_call: NA; cdr3_nt: TGTGCCAGCAGCTCCCCCGGTCTTGAGCAGTACTTC; cdr3_aa: CASSSPGLEQYF
clone_size: NA; v_call: TRBV24-1; j_call: TRBJ1-1; d_call: NA; cdr3_nt: TGTGCCACCAGTGATTCTCAGGGGTTGAACACTGAAGCTTTCTTT; cdr3_aa: CATSDSQGLNTEAFF
clone_size: NA; v_call: TRBV6-2/TRBV6-3; j_call: TRBJ2-7; d_call: TRBD1; cdr3_nt: TGTGCCAGCAGTTATGGCGCCGGGACAGGGGAACACGAGCAGTACTTC; cdr3_aa: CASSYGAGTGEHEQYF
clone_size: NA; v_call: TRBV24-1; j_call: TRBJ2-7; d_call: NA; cdr3_nt: TGTGCCACCAGTGACCCAGGGGCAGCCACCTACGAGCAGTACTTC; cdr3_aa: CATSDPGAATYEQYF
clone_size: NA; v_call: TRBV9; j_call: TRBJ2-5; d_call: NA; cdr3_nt: TGTGCCAGCAGCGTAGCTAAGGGTATGGAGACCCAGTACTTC; cdr3_aa: CASSVAKGMETQYF
clone_size: NA; v_call: TRBV7-9; j_call: TRBJ2-3; d_call: TRBD2; cdr3_nt: TGTGCCAGCAGCACCACGCGGGGGGCCGCAGATACGCAGTATTTT; cdr3_aa: CASSTTRGAADTQYF
clone_size: few; v_call: TRBV28; j_call: TRBJ1-2; d_call: TRBD1; cdr3_nt: TGTGCCAGCAGTTACAAAACAGGGGATTGGGACTATGGCTACACCTTC; cdr3_aa: CASSYKTGDWDYGYTF
clone_size: NA; v_call: TRBV4-3; j_call: TRBJ1-2; d_call: NA; cdr3_nt: TGCGCCAGCAGCCAAGAAGGAACCTTTACAGGGAGGATTAACTATGGCTACACCTTC; cdr3_aa: CASSQEGTFTGRINYGYTF
clone_size: NA; v_call: TRBV7-2; j_call: TRBJ2-7; d_call: NA; cdr3_nt: TGTGCCAGCAGCTTAGGCGATCAGCAGTACTTC; cdr3_aa: CASSLGDQQYF
clone_size: NA; v_call: TRBV10-1; j_call: TRBJ2-1; d_call: TRBD2; cdr3_nt: TGCGCCAGCAGTGGAACTAGCGGGAGTAAGCATGAGCAGTTCTTC; cdr3_aa: CASSGTSGSKHEQFF
clone_size: NA; v_call: TRBV7-9; j_call: TRBJ2-2; d_call: NA; cdr3_nt: TGTGCCAGCAGCTTTGTACGGGGCGGAAGGACCGGGGAGCTGTTTTTT; cdr3_aa: CASSFVRGGRTGELFF
clone_size: NA; v_call: TRBV28; j_call: TRBJ2-5; d_call: NA; cdr3_nt: TGTGCCAGCAGTTTTAAACGGTGGAGCACCCAAGAGACCCAGTACTTC; cdr3_aa: CASSFKRWSTQETQYF
clone_size: NA; v_call: TRBV6-2/TRBV6-3; j_call: TRBJ2-7; d_call: NA; cdr3_nt: TGTGCCAGCAGTTACTCAGGGAGACTCTACGAGCAGTACTTC; cdr3_aa: CASSYSGRLYEQYF
clone_size: NA; v_call: TRBV19; j_call: TRBJ1-2; d_call: TRBD1; cdr3_nt: TGTGCCAGTAGCCATACCTCGACAGGGGGCTGGTATGGCTACACCTTC; cdr3_aa: CASSHTSTGGWYGYTF
clone_size: NA; v_call: TRBV12-3/TRBV12-4; j_call: TRBJ2-5; d_call: NA; cdr3_nt: TGTGCCAGCAGTTTAACTCAGGGAGAGACCCAGTACTTC; cdr3_aa: CASSLTQGETQYF
clone_size: NA; v_call: TRBV12-5; j_call: TRBJ1-2; d_call: TRBD1; cdr3_nt: TGTGCTAGTGGTTTCCGGACAGGGAACTATGGCTACACCTTC; cdr3_aa: CASGFRTGNYGYTF
clone_size: NA; v_call: TRBV4-3; j_call: TRBJ2-5; d_call: TRBD2; cdr3_nt: TGCGCCAGCAGCCAACTAGCGGGAACGAAAGAGACCCAGTACTTC; cdr3_aa: CASSQLAGTKETQYF
clone_size: NA; v_call: TRBV7-2; j_call: TRBJ2-7; d_call: TRBD2; cdr3_nt: TGTGCCAGCAGCTTAGTAGGTAGCGGGAGCTACGAGCAGTACTTC; cdr3_aa: CASSLVGSGSYEQYF
clone_size: NA; v_call: TRBV6-6; j_call: TRBJ2-1; d_call: NA; cdr3_nt: TGTGCCAGCAGTCACGGCCCTAAAAGGTCCCGAGGCAATGAGCAGTTCTTC; cdr3_aa: CASSHGPKRSRGNEQFF
clone_size: NA; v_call: TRBV7-9; j_call: TRBJ2-1; d_call: NA; cdr3_nt: TGTGCCAGCAGCTTAGCTTCGATTGATGAGCAGTTCTTC; cdr3_aa: CASSLASIDEQFF
clone_size: once; v_call: TRBV6-5; j_call: TRBJ1-1; d_call: NA; cdr3_nt: TGTGCCAGCAGTTGGAGTGAGTGGGGAGAAGCTTTCTTT; cdr3_aa: CASSWSEWGEAFF
clone_size: few; v_call: TRBV11-2; j_call: TRBJ1-5; d_call: TRBD1; cdr3_nt: TGTGCCAGCAGCGATAGGACAGGGGATAAGCCCCAGCATTTT; cdr3_aa: CASSDRTGDKPQHF
clone_size: NA; v_call: TRBV6-2/TRBV6-3; j_call: TRBJ2-7; d_call: NA; cdr3_nt: TGTGCCAGCAGTTACGGGGGCTTTGGTACCTACGAGCAGTACTTC; cdr3_aa: CASSYGGFGTYEQYF
clone_size: NA; v_call: TRBV28; j_call: TRBJ1-2; d_call: NA; cdr3_nt: TGTGCCAGCAGAGTTTCGGGACTTTTCAATGGCTACACCTTC; cdr3_aa: CASRVSGLFNGYTF
clone_size: NA; v_call: TRBV5-6; j_call: TRBJ1-2; d_call: NA; cdr3_nt: TGTGCCAGCAGCTCACAGGGCTCTAACTATGGCTACACCTTC; cdr3_aa: CASSSQGSNYGYTF
clone_size: NA; v_call: TRBV6-2/TRBV6-3; j_call: TRBJ2-3; d_call: TRBD2; cdr3_nt: TGTGCCAGCAGTTACTCAAGGACTAGCGGGACCAACACCCCGAGCACAGATACGCAGTATTTT; cdr3_aa: CASSYSRTSGTNTPSTDTQYF
clone_size: NA; v_call: TRBV29-1; j_call: TRBJ2-1; d_call: NA; cdr3_nt: TGCAGCGTTCCGGGCCCTCGGGCAGATGAGCAGTTCTTC; cdr3_aa: CSVPGPRADEQFF
clone_size: NA; v_call: TRBV29-1; j_call: TRBJ2-1; d_call: NA; cdr3_nt: TGCAGCGGCGGGGCGGGTGGGAGGTTGCAGTTCTTC; cdr3_aa: CSGGAGGRLQFF
clone_size: NA; v_call: TRBV7-8; j_call: TRBJ1-2; d_call: TRBD1; cdr3_nt: TGTGCCAGCAGCTTGGAACAGGGGGCAGGGGGCTACACCTTC; cdr3_aa: CASSLEQGAGGYTF
clone_size: NA; v_call: TRBV2; j_call: TRBJ2-5; d_call: TRBD2; cdr3_nt: TGTGCCAGCAGTGAATGGAGCGGGGGGCGCCAAGAGACCCAGTACTTC; cdr3_aa: CASSEWSGGRQETQYF
clone_size: NA; v_call: TRBV23-1; j_call: TRBJ1-1; d_call: NA; cdr3_nt: TGCGCCAGCAGTCAATCGAAGGGCCACAGAGCTTTCTTT; cdr3_aa: CASSQSKGHRAFF
clone_size: few; v_call: TRBV15; j_call: TRBJ2-7; d_call: NA; cdr3_nt: TGTGCCACCAGCAGAGATTACGTGGCGTCCTACGAGCAGTACTTC; cdr3_aa: CATSRDYVASYEQYF
clone_size: NA; v_call: TRBV7-2; j_call: TRBJ2-3; d_call: TRBD2; cdr3_nt: TGTGCCAGCAGCTTAAGAACTAGCGGGACCACAGATACGCAGTATTTT; cdr3_aa: CASSLRTSGTTDTQYF
clone_size: NA; v_call: TRBV6-6; j_call: TRBJ1-4; d_call: NA; cdr3_nt: TGTGCCACAAAGTCAGGGATGTCTAATGAAAAACTGTTTTTT; cdr3_aa: CATKSGMSNEKLFF
clone_size: once; v_call: TRBV27; j_call: TRBJ2-7; d_call: TRBD2; cdr3_nt: TGTGCCAGCAGTTTGGTGGGAGGGTCCTACGAGCAGTACTTC; cdr3_aa: CASSLVGGSYEQYF
clone_size: NA; v_call: TRBV6-6; j_call: TRBJ2-7; d_call: TRBD2; cdr3_nt: TGTGCCAGCACTCTTAGCGGGAGGGCCTACGAGCAGTACTTC; cdr3_aa: CASTLSGRAYEQYF
clone_size: NA; v_call: TRBV6-5; j_call: TRBJ2-3; d_call: NA; cdr3_nt: TGTGCCAGCGCCATCAGGGGGGCCACAGATACGCAGTATTTT; cdr3_aa: CASAIRGATDTQYF
clone_size: NA; v_call: TRBV3-1/TRBV3-2; j_call: TRBJ2-1; d_call: TRBD2; cdr3_nt: TGTGCCAGCAGCCCGGGACTAGCGGGGTTGTTCGATGAGCAGTTCTTC; cdr3_aa: CASSPGLAGLFDEQFF
clone_size: NA; v_call: TRBV10-3; j_call: TRBJ1-1; d_call: NA; cdr3_nt: TGTGCCATCAAGGGCTTCGGGGGGGAATACACTGAAGCTTTCTTT; cdr3_aa: CAIKGFGGEYTEAFF
clone_size: NA; v_call: TRBV11-2; j_call: TRBJ2-5; d_call: NA; cdr3_nt: TGTGCCAGCAGTTGGGGCCTCGTGGAGACCCAGTACTTC; cdr3_aa: CASSWGLVETQYF
clone_size: NA; v_call: TRBV9; j_call: TRBJ2-5; d_call: NA; cdr3_nt: TGTGCCAGCAGCCGAGGAGAGACCCAGTACTTC; cdr3_aa: CASSRGETQYF
clone_size: NA; v_call: TRBV7-9; j_call: TRBJ2-5; d_call: NA; cdr3_nt: TGTGCCAGCAGCCAACCCGGTTCAGGCCAGGGGTTACAAGAGACCCAGTACTTC; cdr3_aa: CASSQPGSGQGLQETQYF
clone_size: once; v_call: TRBV7-2; j_call: TRBJ2-3; d_call: TRBD2; cdr3_nt: TGTGCCAGCAGCCATTCACTAGCGGGGTCGCCAGATACGCAGTATTTT; cdr3_aa: CASSHSLAGSPDTQYF
clone_size: few; v_call: TRBV4-3; j_call: TRBJ1-5; d_call: NA; cdr3_nt: TGCGCCAGCAGCCAAGAATACAGCAATCAGCCCCAGCATTTT; cdr3_aa: CASSQEYSNQPQHF
clone_size: NA; v_call: TRBV28; j_call: TRBJ2-5; d_call: NA; cdr3_nt: TGTGCCAGCAATTGGGGACAAGAGACCCAGTACTTC; cdr3_aa: CASNWGQETQYF
clone_size: once; v_call: TRBV27; j_call: TRBJ2-3; d_call: NA; cdr3_nt: TGTGCCAGCAGCACAGGGCTGGGGGAAGATACGCAGTATTTT; cdr3_aa: CASSTGLGEDTQYF
clone_size: NA; v_call: TRBV15; j_call: TRBJ1-5; d_call: NA; cdr3_nt: TGTGCCACCAACAGAGCCTTGCTGTGGGTAATAGGGAGTCCGTATCAGTATCAGCCCCAGCATTTT; cdr3_aa: CATNRALLWVIGSPYQYQPQHF
clone_size: NA; v_call: TRBV4-1; j_call: TRBJ2-5; d_call: TRBD2; cdr3_nt: TGCGCCAGCAGCCAAGAGCCCTTTAACGGGGGGGCCCTTGAGACCCAGTACTTC; cdr3_aa: CASSQEPFNGGALETQYF
clone_size: once; v_call: TRBV5-1; j_call: TRBJ2-6; d_call: NA; cdr3_nt: TGCGCCAGCAGCTTGGACTGGTCTGGGGCCAACGTCCTGACTTTC; cdr3_aa: CASSLDWSGANVLTF
clone_size: NA; v_call: TRBV6-5; j_call: TRBJ1-2; d_call: NA; cdr3_nt: TGTGCCAGCAGTAGCAGAAACTATGGCTACACCTTC; cdr3_aa: CASSSRNYGYTF
clone_size: NA; v_call: TRBV4-3; j_call: TRBJ1-2; d_call: NA; cdr3_nt: TGCGCCAGCAGCCAAGAACCCGCGGGGCACTATGGCTACACCTTC; cdr3_aa: CASSQEPAGHYGYTF
clone_size: NA; v_call: TRBV5-5; j_call: TRBJ1-4; d_call: NA; cdr3_nt: TGTGCCAGCAGCTTGGGACAGTTTAATGAAAAACTGTTTTTT; cdr3_aa: CASSLGQFNEKLFF
clone_size: NA; v_call: TRBV30; j_call: TRBJ1-3; d_call: TRBD1; cdr3_nt: TGTGCCTGGATTCAGGGGGTGGTCACTGGAAACACCATATATTTT; cdr3_aa: CAWIQGVVTGNTIYF
clone_size: once; v_call: TRBV11-2; j_call: TRBJ2-3; d_call: TRBD2; cdr3_nt: TGTGCCAGCAGCTCCAGATCACCCCGAGCGGGGGTAAACACAGATACGCAGTATTTT; cdr3_aa: CASSSRSPRAGVNTDTQYF